These 13 T cell receptor beta chains originate from one sample sequenced in a study of T cell changes during pregnancy in multiple sclerosis. The repertoire was sequenced with immunoSEQ multiplex PCR; TCRdb's copy has only in-frame clones and lacks some. The table has roughly 38,000 clones, 91% seen once; the top ten hold about 0.45%. The source material was CD4+ T cells from peripheral blood mononuclear cells, sampled in the second trimester of pregnancy. These receptors all stem from a female donor in good health, enrolled as a control in a pregnancy study.

The V call is TRBV7-9, the J call TRBJ2-3, with D perhaps matching TRBD2 (5 bases). Trimming pared 4 bases from V and 14 bases from J, leaving 16 bases between. The CDR3 has 12 amino acids. CDR1 and CDR2 from the germline V gene are SEHNR and FQNEAQ (reference sequence). DNA of the CDR3: TGTGCCAGCAGCTCGGACTTGACGAAACCGTATTTT. This translates into CASSSDLTKPYF.

This chain uses TRBV18 with TRBJ2-1; D gene unclear. V lost 2 bases and J 8 bases, leaving 10 bases between the germline ends. This CDR3 is built from 13 residues. CDR1 is KGHSH and CDR2 is LQKENI in the germline V gene. CDR3 sequence: CASSPSITDEQFF. CDR3 in DNA: TGTGCCAGCTCACCATCCATCACAGATGAGCAGTTCTTC.

This chain links TRBV29-1 with TRBJ1-2, with 10 bases matching TRBD1. CDR1 and CDR2 from the germline V gene are SQVTM and ANQGSEA. V shed 3 bases, J shed 7 bases, and the junction held 5 bases outside the gene matches. The CDR3 contains 13 residues. The CDR3 DNA follows: TGCAGCGTTGAGGGACAGGGGATTGGTGGCTACACCTTC. Protein product: CSVEGQGIGGYTF.

The chain carries TRBV16 and TRBJ1-5; the D is unclear. Germline loops: CDR1 KGHSY, CDR2 FQNENV. The CDR3 has 14 residues. The V end lost 4 bases, the J end lost 3 bases, and 10 bases lay between the germline ends. The CDR3 here is CASSRQKANQPQHF. The CDR3 DNA sequence: TGTGCCAGCAGCCGACAAAAGGCCAATCAGCCCCAGCATTTT.

The V call is TRBV6-5, the J call TRBJ2-7; D is unclear. CDR1 is MNHEY and CDR2 is SVGAGI in the germline V gene. Trimming shortened V by 3 bases and J by 4 bases, and 13 bases separated the two germline ends. CDR3 length: 14 amino acids. CDR3 region: CASSYLAANYEQYF. For the CDR3, the DNA is TGTGCCAGCAGTTATTTAGCCGCGAATTACGAGCAGTACTTC.

The chain combines TRBV29-1 with TRBJ2-3, with TRBD1 identical over 11 bases. The V and J ends lost 4 bases and 8 bases, in that order; junction bases with no gene match: 14. Germline assignment: CDR1 SQVTM and CDR2 ANQGSEA. The CDR3 has 16 amino acids. This CDR3 is CSVGPRTGGPRVTQYF. The DNA of the CDR3 is TGCAGCGTTGGCCCTCGGACAGGGGGCCCCCGGGTTACGCAGTATTTT.

The CDR3 loop reads CASRRTGSFGNEQFF. DNA of the CDR3: TGCGCCAGCAGACGGACAGGTAGTTTTGGCAATGAGCAGTTCTTC. The gene calls are TRBV5-1 and TRBJ2-1, with 7 bases lining up with TRBD1. CDR3 length: 15 residues. From germline, CDR1 is SGHRS and CDR2 YFSETQ. Trimming took 5 bases from V and 6 from J; bases not matched to a gene: 11.

V and J are TRBV5-8 and TRBJ2-2, with 7 bases lining up with TRBD2. V dropped 1 base and J dropped 5; count of bases not matched to a gene: 14. Germline V lookup: CDR1 SGHTS, CDR2 YDEGEE. The length of the CDR3 is 18 residues. The CDR3 nucleotides read TGTGCCAGCAGCTTGCTGGCGGCTAGCGGATACCCAACCGGGGAGCTGTTTTTT. Its protein product is CASSLLAASGYPTGELFF.

This clone was seen a few times. The chain carries TRBV7-3 and TRBJ1-6; D perhaps matches TRBD1 (5 bases). This CDR3 region has 14 residues. V gave up 5 bases and J gave up 7 bases, with 12 bases separating them. Germline CDR1 and CDR2: SGHTA and FQGTGA. CDR3 sequence (DNA): TGTGCCAGCAGCCAGGGACTGCAAAATTCACCCCTCCACTTT. It is translated as CASSQGLQNSPLHF. The full variable domain, its missing parts supplied by reference TRBV7-3 and TRBJ1-6, is GAGVSQTPSNKVTEKGKYVELRCDPISGHTALYWYRQSLGQGPEFLIYFQGTGAADDSGLPNDRFFAVRPEGSVSTLKIQRTERGDSAVYLCASSQGLQNSPLHFGNGTRLTVT.

This chain links TRBV6-1 with TRBJ2-4, with a weak D call TRBD2 (6 bases). With 7 bases removed from V and 0 bases from J, the gap between germline ends came to 13 bases. This CDR3 contains 15 residues. Germline V CDR1 and CDR2: MNHNS, SASEGT. The CDR3 reads CASTEPGEAKNIQYF. For the CDR3, the DNA is TGTGCCAGCACCGAGCCGGGGGAAGCCAAAAACATTCAGTACTTC.

This chain uses TRBV7-2 with TRBJ2-7; 7 bases match TRBD2. The V gene's germline CDR1 is SGHTA and CDR2 FQGNSA. The CDR3 totals 16 residues. Unmatched junction bases numbered 11, after V lost 0 bases and J lost 6 bases. The CDR3: CASSLAIREALGEQYF. The CDR3 region has the DNA TGTGCCAGCAGCTTAGCAATACGGGAGGCCCTGGGCGAGCAGTACTTC. Full variable domain (missing parts from reference TRBV7-2 and TRBJ2-7): GAGVSQSPSNKVTEKGKDVELRCDPISGHTALYWYRQSLGQGLEFLIYFQGNSAPDKSGLPSDRFSAERTGGSVSTLTIQRTQQEDSAVYLCASSLAIREALGEQYFGPGTRLTVT.

The V and J genes are TRBV15 and TRBJ2-7, with TRBD1 matching over 8 bases. Germline-derived CDR1 and CDR2 are LNHNV and YYDKDF (reference sequence). CDR3 length: 12 amino acids. V shed 8 bases and J 4 bases; nucleotides not matched to a gene: 4. CDR3 in DNA: TGTGCCACCGGGACAGGCAGTTACGAGCAGTACTTC. It specifies CATGTGSYEQYF.

The chain carries TRBV14 and TRBJ1-2, with TRBD1 matching over 7 bases. V shed 3 bases, J shed 2 bases, and the junction held 6 bases outside the gene matches. The CDR3 has 15 residues. Germline assignment: CDR1 SGHDN and CDR2 FVKESK. The CDR3 DNA sequence: TGTGCCAGCAGCCAGGACAGGTCGGGCAACTATGGCTACACCTTC. As protein: CASSQDRSGNYGYTF.